These T cell receptor beta chains were read from a single sample in a study of beta chain features in type 1 diabetes. Assay: immunoSEQ multiplex PCR; the TCRdb copy retains only in-frame clones and omits some. The sample consists of roughly 730,000 clones, roughly 12% of them appearing once. The source material was naive CD4+ T cells from blood. The receptors shown here come from a man aged 18-30 years with type 1 diabetes. CDR3s include the opening cysteine and the closing phenylalanine or tryptophan. The order of the fields is D gene, J gene, V gene, clone size, CDR3 DNA, CDR3 protein. D genes are given only for firm matches. Clone size is shown for a subset of rows, as once, few, many or a class of expanded clone.

NA,TRBJ2-5,TRBV29-1,NA,TGCAGCGTTGAAGAGGGAGGGGGTACCCAGTACTTC,CSVEEGGGTQYF
NA,TRBJ1-5,TRBV7-9,NA,TGTGCCAGCAGCTTAGCAGGGGATCAGCCCCAGCATTTT,CASSLAGDQPQHF
NA,TRBJ1-2,TRBV9,few,TGTGCCAGCAGCGTAGGGGAGGGCAGGGGACTCTATGGCTACACCTTC,CASSVGEGRGLYGYTF
NA,TRBJ1-5,TRBV2,few,TGTGCCAGCAGTCCGCTATGGGGCAATCAGCCCCAGCATTTT,CASSPLWGNQPQHF
NA,TRBJ1-2,TRBV29-1,few,TGCAGCGTTGAGCTCGGCAATGGCTACACCTTC,CSVELGNGYTF
NA,TRBJ2-7,TRBV10-3,few,TGTGCCATCAGTGGGGAGGGGGCCCGGATCGAGCAGTACTTC,CAISGEGARIEQYF
TRBD2,TRBJ2-3,TRBV18,NA,TGTGCCAGCTCACCTGCATTAGCGGGGGGCAAGGATACGCAGTATTTT,CASSPALAGGKDTQYF
TRBD1,TRBJ1-2,TRBV29-1,few,TGCAGCGTTGAAGATTTCGCAGGGGGCTTCCTCTATGGCTACACCTTC,CSVEDFAGGFLYGYTF
NA,TRBJ2-5,TRBV7-9,NA,TGTGCCAGCAGCCCAGGACCCATGTACCAAGAGACCCAGTACTTC,CASSPGPMYQETQYF
NA,TRBJ1-4,TRBV18,NA,TGTGCCAGCTCACCACAAGGGAGAACTAATGAAAAACTGTTTTTT,CASSPQGRTNEKLFF
NA,TRBJ2-7,TRBV18,NA,TGTGCCAGCTCACCATGGGCAGAAGCCTACGAGCAGTACTTC,CASSPWAEAYEQYF
NA,TRBJ2-7,TRBV7-9,few,TGTGCCAGCAGCTTGGATTCAGGGGACTCCTACGAGCAGTACTTC,CASSLDSGDSYEQYF
NA,TRBJ2-5,TRBV5-1,NA,TGCGCCAGCAGCTTTGGCGAGAAAGAGACCCAGTACTTC,CASSFGEKETQYF
NA,TRBJ2-1,TRBV2,NA,TGTGCCAGCAGTGAATTCCGCGGCGGGTCTCTATCCTACAATGAGCAGTTCTTC,CASSEFRGGSLSYNEQFF
TRBD1,TRBJ2-7,TRBV10-3,NA,TGTGCCATCATGAATTGGGGACAGGGGGCCTACGAGCAGTACTTC,CAIMNWGQGAYEQYF
NA,TRBJ1-4,TRBV7-9,NA,TGTGCCAGGCCCGCTAATGAAAAACTGTTTTTT,CARPANEKLFF
NA,TRBJ2-5,TRBV7-9,few,TGTGCCAGCGGGAAAGAAGAGACCCAGTACTTC,CASGKEETQYF
NA,TRBJ2-5,TRBV25-1,few,TGTGCCAGCAGTGACGTAGGGGCCCAGTACTTC,CASSDVGAQYF
NA,TRBJ2-3,TRBV18,NA,TGTGCCAGCTCACCACGGGGGCAGGACACAGATACGCAGTATTTT,CASSPRGQDTDTQYF
NA,TRBJ2-7,TRBV28,few,TGTGCCAGCCGTCCCGCAGTTCCCTACGAGCAGTACTTC,CASRPAVPYEQYF
TRBD1,TRBJ2-7,TRBV30,few,TGTGCCTGGAGCTCCTATTTGACAGGGACCTACGAGCAGTACTTC,CAWSSYLTGTYEQYF
NA,TRBJ1-2,TRBV28,NA,TGTGCCAGCAGACCAGGGGCTTCCTATGGCTACACCTTC,CASRPGASYGYTF
NA,TRBJ1-1,TRBV4-1,NA,TGCGCCAGCAGCCCGGTAGCCGGTGAAGCTTTCTTT,CASSPVAGEAFF
TRBD1,TRBJ2-5,TRBV10-3,NA,TGTGCCATCAGCTTGACAGGGATGGAGACCCAGTACTTC,CAISLTGMETQYF
NA,TRBJ2-7,TRBV7-2,NA,TGTGCCAGCAGCTTTGCGGGGTCCCCCGGCTCCGAGCAGTACTTC,CASSFAGSPGSEQYF
TRBD1,TRBJ1-3,TRBV9,NA,TGTGCCAGCAGCACTGGGACAGGGTCTTCTGGAAACACCATATATTTT,CASSTGTGSSGNTIYF
NA,TRBJ1-5,TRBV30,NA,TGTGCCTGGAGTGGGGGTGGTCAGCCCCAGCATTTT,CAWSGGGQPQHF
TRBD1,TRBJ2-2,TRBV18,NA,TGTGCCAGCTCACCACCGAGGCAGGGGGATTCAGCTACCGGGGAGCTGTTTTTT,CASSPPRQGDSATGELFF
TRBD1,TRBJ2-3,TRBV7-9,NA,TGTGCCAGCAGCCGATCGGGACAGGGAACAGATACGCAGTATTTT,CASSRSGQGTDTQYF
NA,TRBJ1-5,TRBV7-2,NA,TGTGCCAGCACCTCCCGGGAAGATCAGCCCCAGCATTTT,CASTSREDQPQHF
NA,TRBJ1-6,TRBV5-4,NA,TGTGCCAGCAGCGCGGAAGGTTCGAGCTCCTATAATTCACCCCTCCACTTT,CASSAEGSSSYNSPLHF
NA,TRBJ1-1,TRBV28,NA,TGTGCCAGCACTTCGCCGAACACTGAAGCTTTCTTT,CASTSPNTEAFF
TRBD1,TRBJ1-3,TRBV7-2,NA,TGTGCCAGCAGCCCCTATACAGGGGGCGGAAACACCATATATTTT,CASSPYTGGGNTIYF
TRBD1,TRBJ2-5,TRBV7-9,NA,TGTGCCAGCAGCAATACCGGGACAGGGGATGAGACCCAGTACTTC,CASSNTGTGDETQYF
NA,TRBJ1-2,TRBV18,few,TGTGCCAGCTCCCCCTCGGTTACAGTGTACAACTATGGCTACACCTTC,CASSPSVTVYNYGYTF
NA,TRBJ1-1,TRBV19,few,TGTGCCAGTAGTACCGACCAGAACACTGAAGCTTTCTTT,CASSTDQNTEAFF
TRBD1,TRBJ2-2,TRBV28,NA,TGTGCCAGCAGTCCCCGAGGGGACAGGGGAGCCGGGGAGCTGTTTTTT,CASSPRGDRGAGELFF
NA,TRBJ2-5,TRBV5-1,few,TGCGCCAGCAGCCCGACAGAGGGCCGGGGGACCCAGTACTTC,CASSPTEGRGTQYF
NA,TRBJ1-6,TRBV2,few,TGTGCCAGCAGTGAGCAGGGGATGGATTCACCCCTCCACTTT,CASSEQGMDSPLHF
NA,TRBJ2-5,TRBV5-4,few,TGTGCCAGCAGCTTGCGGCGGGAAAACCAAGAGACCCAGTACTTC,CASSLRRENQETQYF
NA,TRBJ1-2,TRBV6-5,NA,TGTGCCAGCAAAACAGGGTGGAACTATGGCTACACCTTC,CASKTGWNYGYTF